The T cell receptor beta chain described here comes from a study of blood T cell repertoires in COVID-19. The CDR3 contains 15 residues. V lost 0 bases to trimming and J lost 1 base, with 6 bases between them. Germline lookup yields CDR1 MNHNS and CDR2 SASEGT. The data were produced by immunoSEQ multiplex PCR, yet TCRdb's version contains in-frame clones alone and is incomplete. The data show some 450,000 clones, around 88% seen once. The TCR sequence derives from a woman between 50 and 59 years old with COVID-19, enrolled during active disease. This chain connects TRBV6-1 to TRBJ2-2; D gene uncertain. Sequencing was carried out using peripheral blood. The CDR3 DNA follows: TGTGCCAGCAGTGAAGCGTCTTGGAACACCGGGGAGCTGTTTTTT. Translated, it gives CASSEASWNTGELFF.